Shown below are 7 T cell receptor beta chains from a single sample sequenced in a study of T cells after yellow fever vaccination. TCRdb reanalysed the 5' RACE reads using MiXCR and keeps one entry per CDR3 protein. The profile covers some 500,000 distinct CDR3 sequences, with 13% appearing a single time and more than 12% taken by the ten largest. The sequencing here drew on PBMCs, taken on the day of the yellow fever booster vaccination. The receptor source for this set is a man in his thirties or forties who received the YFV17D yellow fever vaccine.

The V and J genes are TRBV7-2 and TRBJ2-1; no definite D call. Germline CDR1 SGHTA, CDR2 FQGNSA. The CDR3 spans 11 residues. V was pared by 5 bases and J by 11 bases, with 10 bases between. The CDR3 DNA reads as TGTGCCAGCAGCCCCGGAGCGAAGCAGTTCTTC. Translated: CASSPGAKQFF.

The chain couples TRBV12-3 or TRBV12-4 to TRBJ2-7; 12 nucleotides match TRBD2. V was clipped by 3 bases and J by 4 bases; unmatched bases: 4. The CDR3 loop spans 15 amino acids. The CDR3 reads CASSFALAGGYEQYF. For the CDR3, the DNA is TGTGCCAGCAGTTTTGCACTAGCGGGGGGTTACGAGCAGTACTTC.

In its sample, this clonotype was seen a few times. V is TRBV5-1 and J is TRBJ2-2; possibly TRBD1 or TRBD2 for D (5 bases each). V lost 4 bases and J 4 bases, leaving 14 bases between the germline ends. Germline V gives CDR1 SGHRS, CDR2 YFSETQ. This CDR3 spans 15 amino acids. The CDR3 protein is CASSTGQSGTGELFF. The CDR3 coding sequence is TGCGCCAGCAGCACTGGACAAAGCGGCACCGGGGAGCTGTTTTTT.

The chain has TRBV25-1 and TRBJ2-7; weak D call: TRBD1 (6 bases). The CDR3 spans 13 residues. V was pared by 2 bases and J by 2 bases, with 7 bases between. Looked up from germline, CDR1 is MGHDK and CDR2 is SYGVNS. CDR3: CASSEDRTYEQYF. CDR3 nucleotide sequence: TGTGCCAGCAGTGAAGACAGGACCTACGAGCAGTACTTC.

CDR3 nucleotide sequence: TGTGCCACCAGGACTTCAAACACCGGGGAGCTGTTTTTT. This sequence encodes CATRTSNTGELFF. The rearrangement joins TRBV24-1 to TRBJ2-2; D uncertain. The CDR3 sequence is 13 residues long. Germline CDR1 KGHDR, CDR2 SFDVKD. The ends were cut back, 7 bases at V and 2 bases at J, with 7 bases in the middle.

The V gene is TRBV5-1, the J gene TRBJ2-7, with D perhaps matching TRBD1 (5 bases). Germline V gene data show CDR1 as SGHRS and CDR2 as YFSETQ. The CDR3 extends over 16 amino acids. The V gene lost 0 bases and the J gene lost 0 bases, with 13 bases spanning the gap. The CDR3 DNA sequence: TGCGCCAGCAGCTTGGGCCCCGACAGAGCCTCCTACGAGCAGTACTTC. This codes for CASSLGPDRASYEQYF.

This clonotype was detected a few times. The chain recombines TRBV20-1 with TRBJ1-5, with D perhaps matching TRBD1 (5 bases). This CDR3 has 15 amino acids. The germline gives CDR1 DFQATT, CDR2 SNEGSKA (reference sequence). With 5 bases removed from V and 6 bases from J, the gap between germline ends came to 20 bases. CDR3 in DNA: TGCAGTGCTGGGGCACGGAGAGAAAGCGGTCAGCCCCAGCATTTT. Translating gives CSAGARRESGQPQHF.